A selection of T cell receptor beta chains follows, all from one sample in a study of T-cell reconstitution after alpha-beta-depleted transplantation in children. MiXCR was run by TCRdb on the PCR reads, yielding one entry per CDR3 protein. This table holds around 680,000 distinct CDR3 sequences, roughly 15% found once. This material consisted of PBMCs from the stem cell graft donor, taken from the stem cell graft. The receptors stem from a human donor who donated a stem cell graft to a child with acute myeloid leukemia. CDR3s include the opening cysteine and the closing phenylalanine or tryptophan. The D gene is left open where the match is weak. Part of the rows lack a size; the others show once, few, many or a class for expanded clones.

j_gene | d_gene | abundance | v_gene | CDR3aa | CDR3nt
TRBJ1-5 | NA | NA | TRBV2 | CASKRTKSGNQPQHF | TGTGCCAGCAAAAGGACAAAGTCTGGCAATCAGCCCCAGCATTTT
TRBJ1-2 | NA | many | TRBV29-1 | CSATEGRYGYTF | TGCAGCGCCACTGAGGGGAGATATGGCTACACCTTC
TRBJ2-3 | NA | NA | TRBV20-1 | CSARGYPGDTQYF | TGCAGTGCTAGAGGATACCCCGGAGATACGCAGTATTTT
TRBJ1-1 | NA | few | TRBV30 | CAWSVEVPQAFF | TGTGCCTGGAGTGTAGAGGTGCCACAAGCTTTCTTT
TRBJ1-1 | TRBD1 | many | TRBV20-1 | CSARGQALNTEAFF | TGCAGTGCCAGGGGACAGGCCCTAAACACTGAAGCTTTCTTT
TRBJ2-5 | TRBD2 | NA | TRBV5-1 | CASSFTLAAQETQYF | TGCGCCAGCAGCTTCACGCTAGCGGCACAAGAGACCCAGTACTTC
TRBJ2-7 | TRBD1 | once | TRBV5-1 | CASGGGQGYEQYF | TGCGCCAGCGGCGGGGGACAGGGCTACGAGCAGTACTTC
TRBJ2-1 | TRBD2 | NA | TRBV11-3 | CASSLPSSGLTYNEQFF | TGTGCCAGCAGCTTACCGTCTAGCGGGCTGACGTACAATGAGCAGTTCTTC
TRBJ2-3 | NA | NA | TRBV11-2 | CASSLDPDEVDTQYF | TGTGCCAGCAGCTTAGATCCCGACGAGGTGGATACGCAGTATTTT
TRBJ2-3 | NA | NA | TRBV5-1 | CASSLGDAPDTQYF | TGCGCCAGCAGCTTAGGGGACGCTCCAGATACGCAGTATTTT
TRBJ1-2 | NA | NA | TRBV29-1 | CSVEEEARGFNYGYTF | TGCAGCGTTGAAGAGGAGGCCAGGGGCTTTAACTATGGCTACACCTTC
TRBJ2-1 | NA | NA | TRBV12-3/TRBV12-4 | CASTKGWDEQFF | TGTGCCAGCACAAAGGGGTGGGATGAGCAGTTCTTC
TRBJ2-1 | TRBD1 | few | TRBV6-2/TRBV6-3 | CASTGGAYNEQFF | TGTGCCAGCACAGGGGGCGCCTACAATGAGCAGTTCTTC
TRBJ1-2 | TRBD1 | few | TRBV12-3/TRBV12-4 | CASNGDRAYGYTF | TGTGCCAGCAACGGAGACAGGGCCTATGGCTACACCTTC
TRBJ2-3 | NA | NA | TRBV7-9 | CASSPHRAGATDTQYF | TGTGCCAGCAGCCCTCACAGGGCCGGGGCCACAGATACGCAGTATTTT
TRBJ1-6 | NA | many | TRBV20-1 | CSGMEGSYNSPLHF | TGCAGTGGTATGGAGGGCTCCTATAATTCACCCCTCCACTTT
TRBJ1-2 | NA | many | TRBV4-3 | CASSLGDGIWRGYTF | TGCGCCAGCAGCTTAGGGGACGGGATCTGGAGGGGCTACACCTTC
TRBJ1-5 | NA | NA | TRBV7-2 | CASSLVWNSNQPQHF | TGTGCCAGCAGCTTAGTCTGGAATAGCAATCAGCCCCAGCATTTT
TRBJ1-1 | NA | few | TRBV5-1 | CASSPGTGEAFF | TGCGCCAGCAGCCCCGGGACGGGTGAAGCTTTCTTT
TRBJ2-5 | NA | few | TRBV4-2 | CASSQARGVQETQYF | TGTGCCAGCAGCCAAGCTCGGGGAGTCCAAGAGACCCAGTACTTC
TRBJ1-4 | NA | NA | TRBV7-9 | CASEGQINEKLFF | TGTGCCAGCGAGGGCCAGATTAATGAAAAACTGTTTTTT
TRBJ2-1 | TRBD2 | few | TRBV15 | CATSRDHASGGLREQFF | TGTGCCACCAGCAGAGATCATGCTAGCGGGGGCCTGCGTGAGCAGTTCTTC
TRBJ2-2 | NA | many | TRBV29-1 | CSAVTGRNTGELFF | TGCAGCGCTGTAACCGGGAGGAACACCGGGGAGCTGTTTTTT